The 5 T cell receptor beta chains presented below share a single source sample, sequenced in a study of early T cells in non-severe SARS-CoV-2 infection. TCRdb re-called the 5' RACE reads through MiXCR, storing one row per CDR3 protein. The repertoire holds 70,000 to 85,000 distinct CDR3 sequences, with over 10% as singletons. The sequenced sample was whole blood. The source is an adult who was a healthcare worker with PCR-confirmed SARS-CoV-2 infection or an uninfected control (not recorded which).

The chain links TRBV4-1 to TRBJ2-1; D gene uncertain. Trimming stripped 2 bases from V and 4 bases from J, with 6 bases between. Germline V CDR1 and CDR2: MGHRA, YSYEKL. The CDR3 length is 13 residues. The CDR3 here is CASSQTVYNEQFF. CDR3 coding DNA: TGCGCCAGCAGCCAAACGGTTTACAATGAGCAGTTCTTC.

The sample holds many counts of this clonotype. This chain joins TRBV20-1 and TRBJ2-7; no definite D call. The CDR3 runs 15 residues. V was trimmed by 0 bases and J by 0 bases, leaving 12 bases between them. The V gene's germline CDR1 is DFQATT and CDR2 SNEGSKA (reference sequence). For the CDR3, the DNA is TGCAGTGCTAGAGACGGGCTTATGAGCTCCTACGAGCAGTACTTC. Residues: CSARDGLMSSYEQYF.

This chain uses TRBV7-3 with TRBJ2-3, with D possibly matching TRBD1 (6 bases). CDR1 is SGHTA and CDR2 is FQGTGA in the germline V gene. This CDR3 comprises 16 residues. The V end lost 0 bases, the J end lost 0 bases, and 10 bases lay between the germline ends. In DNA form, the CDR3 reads TGTGCCAGCAGCTTAACAGGGACAATCAGCACAGATACGCAGTATTTT. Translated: CASSLTGTISTDTQYF.

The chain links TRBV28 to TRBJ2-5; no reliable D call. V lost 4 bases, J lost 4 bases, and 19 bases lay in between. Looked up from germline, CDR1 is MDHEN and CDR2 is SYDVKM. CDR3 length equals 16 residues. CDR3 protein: CASSSPVGWSRETQYF. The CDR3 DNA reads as TGTGCCAGCAGTTCCCCGGTAGGGTGGAGCCGAGAGACCCAGTACTTC.

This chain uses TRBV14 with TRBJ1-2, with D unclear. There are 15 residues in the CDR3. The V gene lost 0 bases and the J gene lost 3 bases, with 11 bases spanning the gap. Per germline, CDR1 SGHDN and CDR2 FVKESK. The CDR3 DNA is TGTGCCAGCAGCCAAGATCTCTCGGACCACTATGGCTACACCTTC. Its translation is CASSQDLSDHYGYTF.